This is a list of T cell receptor beta chains from one sample in a study of T cells after somatic rescue of genetic block. Some clones are missing from TCRdb's copy, which holds only in-frame ones; the method was immunoSEQ multiplex PCR. Here the sample spans around 70,000 clones, approximately 90% being singletons. Material for sequencing was peripheral blood mononuclear cells (PBMCs). These receptors came from a man aged 35-49 years. CDR3s include the opening cysteine and the closing phenylalanine or tryptophan. The order of the fields is V gene, J gene, D gene, clone size, CDR3 protein, CDR3 DNA. D genes are given only for firm matches. Clone size appears in some rows only: once, few, many, or a class for an expanded clone.

V gene: TRBV2
J gene: TRBJ1-4
D gene: -
clone size: -
CDR3 protein: CASAEWYEKLFF
CDR3 DNA: TGTGCCAGCGCAGAGTGGTATGAAAAACTGTTTTTT

V gene: TRBV19
J gene: TRBJ2-1
D gene: -
clone size: -
CDR3 protein: CASMVSGVDEQFF
CDR3 DNA: TGTGCCAGTATGGTAAGCGGAGTGGATGAGCAGTTCTTC

V gene: TRBV5-8
J gene: TRBJ1-2
D gene: -
clone size: -
CDR3 protein: CASSSSRASYGYTF
CDR3 DNA: TGTGCCAGCAGCTCGAGTAGGGCCTCCTATGGCTACACCTTC

V gene: TRBV6-5
J gene: TRBJ2-7
D gene: -
clone size: -
CDR3 protein: CASSRMTGVGQYF
CDR3 DNA: TGTGCCAGCAGTCGGATGACTGGTGTCGGGCAGTACTTC

V gene: TRBV7-9
J gene: TRBJ2-7
D gene: -
clone size: -
CDR3 protein: CASSLTTGSSYEQYF
CDR3 DNA: TGTGCCAGCAGCTTAACAACGGGGAGCTCCTACGAGCAGTACTTC

V gene: TRBV6-1
J gene: TRBJ2-7
D gene: TRBD2
clone size: -
CDR3 protein: CASSEALAGAYEQYF
CDR3 DNA: TGTGCCAGCAGTGAAGCACTAGCGGGGGCCTACGAGCAGTACTTC

V gene: TRBV18
J gene: TRBJ1-6
D gene: -
clone size: -
CDR3 protein: CASSPTDSYNSPLHF
CDR3 DNA: TGTGCCAGCTCACCGACAGACAGCTATAATTCACCCCTCCACTTT

V gene: TRBV4-3
J gene: TRBJ2-7
D gene: -
clone size: once
CDR3 protein: CASSLNPGPTYEQYF
CDR3 DNA: TGCGCCAGCAGCCTCAACCCGGGACCGACCTACGAGCAGTACTTC

V gene: TRBV4-2
J gene: TRBJ1-2
D gene: -
clone size: -
CDR3 protein: CASSQTPVITNYGYTF
CDR3 DNA: TGTGCCAGCAGCCAGACACCGGTAATAACGAACTATGGCTACACCTTC

V gene: TRBV15
J gene: TRBJ1-1
D gene: -
clone size: -
CDR3 protein: CATSPRGVVTEAFF
CDR3 DNA: TGTGCCACCAGCCCTAGGGGGGTGGTCACTGAAGCTTTCTTT

V gene: TRBV5-4
J gene: TRBJ2-3
D gene: -
clone size: -
CDR3 protein: CASSSGGRDTQYF
CDR3 DNA: TGTGCCAGCAGCTCCGGCGGGCGGGATACGCAGTATTTT

V gene: TRBV18
J gene: TRBJ2-6
D gene: -
clone size: -
CDR3 protein: CASSPVGASGANVLTF
CDR3 DNA: TGTGCCAGCTCACCAGTCGGGGCCTCTGGGGCCAACGTCCTGACTTTC

V gene: TRBV5-1
J gene: TRBJ2-1
D gene: -
clone size: -
CDR3 protein: CASSLGAGAFNEQFF
CDR3 DNA: TGCGCCAGCAGCTTGGGAGCCGGGGCTTTCAATGAGCAGTTCTTC

V gene: TRBV4-1
J gene: TRBJ2-2
D gene: -
clone size: -
CDR3 protein: CASIPGPGSRTGELFF
CDR3 DNA: TGCGCCAGCATCCCCGGACCGGGAAGCCGAACCGGGGAGCTGTTTTTT

V gene: TRBV27
J gene: TRBJ2-7
D gene: -
clone size: -
CDR3 protein: CASRLEGERSYEQYF
CDR3 DNA: TGTGCCAGCCGATTGGAGGGGGAAAGGTCCTACGAGCAGTACTTC

V gene: TRBV11-2
J gene: TRBJ2-7
D gene: -
clone size: few
CDR3 protein: CASSLGRMYEQYF
CDR3 DNA: TGTGCCAGCAGCTTAGGTAGAATGTACGAGCAGTACTTC

V gene: TRBV19
J gene: TRBJ2-7
D gene: -
clone size: -
CDR3 protein: CASSRSYAASSSSEQYF
CDR3 DNA: TGTGCCAGTAGTAGGAGTTATGCCGCCTCCTCCTCCTCCGAGCAGTACTTC

V gene: TRBV27
J gene: TRBJ2-1
D gene: TRBD1
clone size: -
CDR3 protein: CASSGYRGPYNEQFF
CDR3 DNA: TGTGCCAGCAGTGGCTACAGGGGGCCCTACAATGAGCAGTTCTTC

V gene: TRBV10-1
J gene: TRBJ2-3
D gene: TRBD2
clone size: -
CDR3 protein: CASSQASGSHTDTQYF
CDR3 DNA: TGCGCCAGCAGCCAGGCCAGCGGGAGTCACACAGATACGCAGTATTTT

V gene: TRBV27
J gene: TRBJ1-1
D gene: TRBD1
clone size: -
CDR3 protein: CASSFDPRDRGKQNTEAFF
CDR3 DNA: TGTGCCAGCAGTTTCGATCCCCGGGACAGGGGGAAACAGAACACTGAAGCTTTCTTT

V gene: TRBV7-2
J gene: TRBJ1-1
D gene: -
clone size: once
CDR3 protein: CASSFSSSQAFF
CDR3 DNA: TGTGCCAGCAGCTTTTCCAGTTCTCAAGCTTTCTTT

V gene: TRBV11-2
J gene: TRBJ2-7
D gene: -
clone size: -
CDR3 protein: CASSLTSPNPYEQYF
CDR3 DNA: TGTGCCAGCAGCTTAACGTCACCTAACCCCTACGAGCAGTACTTC

V gene: TRBV11-3
J gene: TRBJ2-2
D gene: -
clone size: -
CDR3 protein: CASSFQSPGELFF
CDR3 DNA: TGTGCCAGCAGCTTTCAGTCCCCCGGGGAGCTGTTTTTT

V gene: TRBV5-5
J gene: TRBJ2-7
D gene: TRBD2
clone size: -
CDR3 protein: CASSFGGYEQYF
CDR3 DNA: TGTGCCAGCAGCTTCGGGGGGTACGAGCAGTACTTC

V gene: TRBV19
J gene: TRBJ2-7
D gene: TRBD1
clone size: -
CDR3 protein: CASSTGQGAEYEQYF
CDR3 DNA: TGTGCCAGTAGTACGGGACAGGGGGCTGAGTACGAGCAGTACTTC

V gene: TRBV14
J gene: TRBJ2-1
D gene: -
clone size: -
CDR3 protein: CASSQDKLVSYNEQFF
CDR3 DNA: TGTGCCAGCAGCCAAGATAAACTAGTCTCCTACAATGAGCAGTTCTTC

V gene: TRBV5-1
J gene: TRBJ2-7
D gene: -
clone size: -
CDR3 protein: CASSPEGAGWEQYF
CDR3 DNA: TGCGCCAGCAGCCCCGAAGGGGCGGGTTGGGAGCAGTACTTC

V gene: TRBV7-6
J gene: TRBJ2-5
D gene: TRBD2
clone size: -
CDR3 protein: CASSLAASGYQETQYF
CDR3 DNA: TGTGCCAGCAGCTTGGCGGCTAGCGGGTATCAAGAGACCCAGTACTTC

V gene: TRBV28
J gene: TRBJ2-5
D gene: TRBD2
clone size: -
CDR3 protein: CASSPPGLAEETQYF
CDR3 DNA: TGTGCCAGCAGTCCTCCGGGACTAGCGGAAGAGACCCAGTACTTC

V gene: TRBV6-5
J gene: TRBJ2-5
D gene: TRBD1
clone size: -
CDR3 protein: CASSYSQGQETQYF
CDR3 DNA: TGTGCCAGCAGTTACTCACAGGGGCAAGAGACCCAGTACTTC

V gene: TRBV6-1
J gene: TRBJ1-2
D gene: -
clone size: -
CDR3 protein: CASSELTGPNYGYTF
CDR3 DNA: TGTGCCAGCAGTGAACTGACAGGTCCTAACTATGGCTACACCTTC

V gene: TRBV5-5
J gene: TRBJ2-5
D gene: -
clone size: -
CDR3 protein: CASSSPEETQYF
CDR3 DNA: TGTGCCAGCAGCTCCCCAGAAGAGACCCAGTACTTC

V gene: TRBV2
J gene: TRBJ2-3
D gene: TRBD2
clone size: -
CDR3 protein: CATFPEPSGRRSDTQYF
CDR3 DNA: TGTGCCACCTTTCCCGAACCTAGCGGGAGGAGGTCGGATACGCAGTATTTT

V gene: TRBV5-4
J gene: TRBJ2-5
D gene: TRBD1
clone size: -
CDR3 protein: CASSLGQLQETQYF
CDR3 DNA: TGTGCCAGCAGCCTGGGACAGCTGCAAGAGACCCAGTACTTC

V gene: TRBV6-6
J gene: TRBJ1-3
D gene: -
clone size: -
CDR3 protein: CASGLTGYAGNTIYF
CDR3 DNA: TGTGCCAGCGGTTTAACAGGGTACGCGGGAAACACCATATATTTT

V gene: TRBV18
J gene: TRBJ1-5
D gene: -
clone size: -
CDR3 protein: CASSPTLSQPQHF
CDR3 DNA: TGTGCCAGCTCACCAACCCTAAGTCAGCCCCAGCATTTT